These T cell receptor beta chains were read from a single sample in a study of T cell responses to AZD1222 COVID-19 vaccine. Only in-frame clones appear in the TCRdb table, and some are missing; sequencing was by immunoSEQ multiplex PCR. The repertoire holds 160,000 or so clones, with over 80% as singletons. The material was peripheral blood, obtained 28 days after the second dose of the MenACWY control vaccine. The receptor set was obtained from an adult who received the MenACWY meningococcal vaccine as a control. Both conserved end residues are part of each CDR3. A D gene is named only where the DNA matches it firmly. Clone size, where shown, is once, few, many, or a class for clones that have expanded.

clone size: -; V gene: TRBV7-2; J gene: TRBJ2-7; D gene: -; CDR3 protein: CASSLAQALSYEQYF; CDR3 DNA: TGTGCCAGCAGCTTAGCACAGGCCCTGTCCTACGAGCAGTACTTC
clone size: -; V gene: TRBV30; J gene: TRBJ2-1; D gene: TRBD2; CDR3 protein: CAWSKSSGSLGSYNEQFF; CDR3 DNA: TGTGCCTGGAGTAAGTCTAGCGGGAGTTTAGGGTCCTACAATGAGCAGTTCTTC
clone size: -; V gene: TRBV28; J gene: TRBJ1-1; D gene: -; CDR3 protein: CASSLEGLTEAFF; CDR3 DNA: TGTGCCAGCAGTTTAGAGGGACTCACTGAAGCTTTCTTT
clone size: -; V gene: TRBV9; J gene: TRBJ1-2; D gene: -; CDR3 protein: CASSPEKGGGYTF; CDR3 DNA: TGTGCCAGCAGCCCAGAAAAGGGGGGTGGCTACACCTTC
clone size: -; V gene: TRBV11-1; J gene: TRBJ1-1; D gene: -; CDR3 protein: CASSLEAGLNTEAFF; CDR3 DNA: TGTGCCAGCAGCTTAGAGGCAGGCCTGAACACTGAAGCTTTCTTT
clone size: -; V gene: TRBV18; J gene: TRBJ2-1; D gene: -; CDR3 protein: CASSQRQASSSYNEQFF; CDR3 DNA: TGTGCCAGCTCACAAAGACAGGCCTCGAGCTCCTACAATGAGCAGTTCTTC
clone size: -; V gene: TRBV5-4; J gene: TRBJ2-7; D gene: TRBD1; CDR3 protein: CASSLTGGYEQYF; CDR3 DNA: TGTGCCAGCAGCTTGACAGGGGGCTACGAGCAGTACTTC
clone size: -; V gene: TRBV27; J gene: TRBJ1-2; D gene: -; CDR3 protein: CASSFGAGGAYGYTF; CDR3 DNA: TGTGCCAGCAGTTTTGGCGCAGGCGGCGCCTATGGCTACACCTTC
clone size: -; V gene: TRBV5-8; J gene: TRBJ1-2; D gene: -; CDR3 protein: CASSYGYTF; CDR3 DNA: TGTGCCAGCAGCTATGGCTACACCTTC
clone size: -; V gene: TRBV10-3; J gene: TRBJ2-6; D gene: -; CDR3 protein: CAISETGSKVKGNWANVLTF; CDR3 DNA: TGTGCCATCAGTGAAACCGGGTCCAAGGTTAAGGGAAACTGGGCCAACGTCCTGACTTTC
clone size: -; V gene: TRBV28; J gene: TRBJ1-5; D gene: TRBD1; CDR3 protein: CASSRGQDYYQPQHF; CDR3 DNA: TGTGCCAGCAGTCGAGGACAGGACTACTATCAGCCCCAGCATTTT
clone size: few; V gene: TRBV12-3/TRBV12-4; J gene: TRBJ2-5; D gene: -; CDR3 protein: CASSSRETQYF; CDR3 DNA: TGTGCCAGCAGTTCGAGGGAGACCCAGTACTTC
clone size: -; V gene: TRBV30; J gene: TRBJ1-1; D gene: -; CDR3 protein: CAWSVSTGNTEAFF; CDR3 DNA: TGTGCCTGGAGTGTTAGCACAGGTAACACTGAAGCTTTCTTT
clone size: -; V gene: TRBV19; J gene: TRBJ2-7; D gene: TRBD1; CDR3 protein: CASSPSARQGTWEQYF; CDR3 DNA: TGTGCCAGTAGTCCCTCCGCGAGACAGGGGACGTGGGAGCAGTACTTC
clone size: once; V gene: TRBV24-1; J gene: TRBJ1-5; D gene: -; CDR3 protein: CATQPRDSNQPQHF; CDR3 DNA: TGTGCCACCCAACCGAGGGACAGCAATCAGCCCCAGCATTTT
clone size: -; V gene: TRBV24-1; J gene: TRBJ2-1; D gene: TRBD2; CDR3 protein: CATSDEGRLAGYNEQFF; CDR3 DNA: TGTGCCACCAGTGATGAGGGGAGACTAGCGGGGTACAATGAGCAGTTCTTC
clone size: few; V gene: TRBV6-5; J gene: TRBJ2-7; D gene: -; CDR3 protein: CASSYQSGTPPYEQYF; CDR3 DNA: TGTGCCAGCAGTTACCAGTCGGGGACTCCTCCCTACGAGCAGTACTTC
clone size: -; V gene: TRBV11-2; J gene: TRBJ2-2; D gene: -; CDR3 protein: CASSLAGVTGELFF; CDR3 DNA: TGTGCCAGCAGCTTAGCGGGAGTTACCGGGGAGCTGTTTTTT
clone size: -; V gene: TRBV15; J gene: TRBJ2-7; D gene: -; CDR3 protein: CATSREYEQYF; CDR3 DNA: TGTGCCACCAGCAGAGAGTACGAGCAGTACTTC
clone size: -; V gene: TRBV19; J gene: TRBJ1-4; D gene: -; CDR3 protein: CASIMNRNLGNEKLFF; CDR3 DNA: TGTGCCAGTATTATGAATCGGAACCTAGGTAATGAAAAACTGTTTTTT
clone size: once; V gene: TRBV7-9; J gene: TRBJ1-2; D gene: -; CDR3 protein: CASSPHPGSNYGYTF; CDR3 DNA: TGTGCCAGCAGCCCCCACCCGGGGAGCAACTATGGCTACACCTTC
clone size: -; V gene: TRBV19; J gene: TRBJ1-6; D gene: -; CDR3 protein: CASSTGPGSYNSPLHF; CDR3 DNA: TGTGCCAGTAGTACGGGTCCGGGATCCTATAATTCACCCCTCCACTTT
clone size: -; V gene: TRBV19; J gene: TRBJ2-7; D gene: TRBD2; CDR3 protein: CASSTSAGASYEQYF; CDR3 DNA: TGTGCCAGTAGTACCTCAGCGGGAGCCTCCTACGAGCAGTACTTC
clone size: once; V gene: TRBV18; J gene: TRBJ2-2; D gene: -; CDR3 protein: CASSPQREANTGELFF; CDR3 DNA: TGTGCCAGCTCACCACAGAGGGAGGCGAACACCGGGGAGCTGTTTTTT
clone size: once; V gene: TRBV28; J gene: TRBJ2-7; D gene: TRBD2; CDR3 protein: CASGTSGRLSEQYF; CDR3 DNA: TGTGCCAGCGGGACTAGCGGGAGATTAAGCGAGCAGTACTTC
clone size: -; V gene: TRBV28; J gene: TRBJ2-2; D gene: -; CDR3 protein: CASSLFYEGTGELFF; CDR3 DNA: TGTGCCAGCAGTTTATTTTACGAAGGGACCGGGGAGCTGTTTTTT
clone size: -; V gene: TRBV19; J gene: TRBJ1-3; D gene: -; CDR3 protein: CASSIWVTSGNTIYF; CDR3 DNA: TGTGCCAGTAGTATCTGGGTGACCTCTGGAAACACCATATATTTT
clone size: -; V gene: TRBV18; J gene: TRBJ2-7; D gene: -; CDR3 protein: CASSTTTYEQYF; CDR3 DNA: TGTGCCAGCTCAACAACGACTTACGAGCAGTACTTC
clone size: -; V gene: TRBV28; J gene: TRBJ1-5; D gene: TRBD1; CDR3 protein: CASSLNDRVHQPQHF; CDR3 DNA: TGTGCCAGCAGTTTAAACGACAGGGTCCATCAGCCCCAGCATTTT
clone size: -; V gene: TRBV27; J gene: TRBJ1-1; D gene: -; CDR3 protein: CASSSFPGTEAFF; CDR3 DNA: TGTGCCAGCAGTTCCTTCCCCGGGACTGAAGCTTTCTTT
clone size: -; V gene: TRBV12-3/TRBV12-4; J gene: TRBJ2-1; D gene: TRBD1; CDR3 protein: CASRPDRGYEQFF; CDR3 DNA: TGTGCCAGCAGACCAGACAGGGGATATGAGCAGTTCTTC
clone size: -; V gene: TRBV5-4; J gene: TRBJ2-1; D gene: -; CDR3 protein: CASSLVQGWNEQFF; CDR3 DNA: TGTGCCAGCAGCTTGGTTCAGGGCTGGAATGAGCAGTTCTTC
clone size: -; V gene: TRBV5-1; J gene: TRBJ2-2; D gene: -; CDR3 protein: CASSHPSVGTGELFF; CDR3 DNA: TGCGCCAGCAGCCACCCCAGCGTAGGCACCGGGGAGCTGTTTTTT
clone size: -; V gene: TRBV5-5; J gene: TRBJ2-1; D gene: TRBD1; CDR3 protein: CASSFFRGSYNEQFF; CDR3 DNA: TGTGCCAGCAGCTTTTTCAGGGGGTCCTACAATGAGCAGTTCTTC
clone size: -; V gene: TRBV10-3; J gene: TRBJ1-5; D gene: -; CDR3 protein: CAISGGMGQPQHF; CDR3 DNA: TGTGCCATCAGCGGGGGAATGGGTCAGCCCCAGCATTTT
clone size: -; V gene: TRBV6-2/TRBV6-3; J gene: TRBJ2-3; D gene: TRBD2; CDR3 protein: CASSYNSGNTDTQYF; CDR3 DNA: TGTGCCAGCAGTTATAATAGCGGGAACACAGATACGCAGTATTTT
clone size: -; V gene: TRBV27; J gene: TRBJ2-7; D gene: -; CDR3 protein: CASSPGFGGGYEQYF; CDR3 DNA: TGTGCCAGCAGCCCCGGGTTCGGGGGCGGCTACGAGCAGTACTTC
clone size: -; V gene: TRBV12-3/TRBV12-4; J gene: TRBJ1-5; D gene: -; CDR3 protein: CASSFPDQPQHF; CDR3 DNA: TGTGCCAGCAGTTTCCCCGATCAGCCCCAGCATTTT
clone size: few; V gene: TRBV19; J gene: TRBJ2-6; D gene: -; CDR3 protein: CASSSSFRGANVLTF; CDR3 DNA: TGTGCCAGTAGTTCCTCTTTCCGCGGGGCCAACGTCCTGACTTTC
clone size: -; V gene: TRBV3-1/TRBV3-2; J gene: TRBJ2-6; D gene: -; CDR3 protein: CASSQDGTGANVLTF; CDR3 DNA: TGTGCCAGCAGCCAGGATGGGACTGGGGCCAACGTCCTGACTTTC
clone size: -; V gene: TRBV5-1; J gene: TRBJ2-5; D gene: -; CDR3 protein: CASSIQGGEETQYF; CDR3 DNA: TGCGCCAGCAGCATCCAGGGTGGGGAAGAGACCCAGTACTTC
clone size: -; V gene: TRBV10-1; J gene: TRBJ2-3; D gene: -; CDR3 protein: CASRRDRTTDTQYF; CDR3 DNA: TGCGCCAGCAGACGAGACCGCACCACAGATACGCAGTATTTT
clone size: -; V gene: TRBV7-2; J gene: TRBJ1-3; D gene: -; CDR3 protein: CASSFLGHSGNTIYF; CDR3 DNA: TGTGCCAGCAGCTTTCTTGGTCACTCTGGAAACACCATATATTTT
clone size: -; V gene: TRBV18; J gene: TRBJ1-3; D gene: -; CDR3 protein: CASSPPDRGSGNTIYF; CDR3 DNA: TGTGCCAGCTCACCACCGGACAGAGGCTCTGGAAACACCATATATTTT
clone size: -; V gene: TRBV30; J gene: TRBJ2-2; D gene: -; CDR3 protein: CAWMGAGELFF; CDR3 DNA: TGTGCCTGGATGGGGGCCGGAGAGCTGTTTTTT
clone size: -; V gene: TRBV2; J gene: TRBJ2-7; D gene: TRBD1; CDR3 protein: CASYRTGSSEQYF; CDR3 DNA: TGTGCCAGCTACCGGACAGGGAGCTCCGAGCAGTACTTC
clone size: -; V gene: TRBV18; J gene: TRBJ1-5; D gene: TRBD1; CDR3 protein: CASSPNGQGGQPQHF; CDR3 DNA: TGTGCCAGCTCACCAAACGGCCAGGGGGGTCAGCCCCAGCATTTT
clone size: -; V gene: TRBV25-1; J gene: TRBJ1-3; D gene: -; CDR3 protein: CASSEPPPRGNTIYF; CDR3 DNA: TGTGCCAGCAGTGAACCCCCTCCGCGGGGAAACACCATATATTTT
clone size: -; V gene: TRBV30; J gene: TRBJ1-1; D gene: -; CDR3 protein: CAWSRGTEAFF; CDR3 DNA: TGTGCCTGGAGTAGGGGCACTGAAGCTTTCTTT
clone size: once; V gene: TRBV9; J gene: TRBJ2-4; D gene: -; CDR3 protein: CASSVRGDAKNIQYF; CDR3 DNA: TGTGCCAGCAGCGTTAGGGGAGATGCCAAAAACATTCAGTACTTC
clone size: -; V gene: TRBV28; J gene: TRBJ2-1; D gene: -; CDR3 protein: CASSLFGRGLNEQFF; CDR3 DNA: TGTGCCAGCAGTTTATTCGGGAGGGGGCTCAATGAGCAGTTCTTC
clone size: -; V gene: TRBV7-2; J gene: TRBJ2-7; D gene: TRBD2; CDR3 protein: CASTLFSGNDVGEQYF; CDR3 DNA: TGTGCCAGCACCTTATTCAGCGGGAACGATGTGGGCGAGCAGTACTTC
clone size: once; V gene: TRBV28; J gene: TRBJ2-7; D gene: -; CDR3 protein: CASSSHYEQYF; CDR3 DNA: TGTGCCAGCAGTTCCCACTACGAGCAGTACTTC
clone size: -; V gene: TRBV10-1; J gene: TRBJ1-1; D gene: -; CDR3 protein: CASSQMNTEAFF; CDR3 DNA: TGCGCCAGCAGCCAGATGAACACTGAAGCTTTCTTT
clone size: -; V gene: TRBV24-1; J gene: TRBJ2-3; D gene: TRBD2; CDR3 protein: CATSEAGVGTDTQYF; CDR3 DNA: TGTGCCACCAGTGAGGCGGGAGTAGGCACAGATACGCAGTATTTT
clone size: -; V gene: TRBV11-2; J gene: TRBJ1-1; D gene: -; CDR3 protein: CASSLNQGNTEAFF; CDR3 DNA: TGTGCCAGCAGCCTCAATCAGGGGAACACTGAAGCTTTCTTT
clone size: -; V gene: TRBV19; J gene: TRBJ2-2; D gene: -; CDR3 protein: CASKMRAPTPGELFF; CDR3 DNA: TGTGCCAGTAAGATGAGGGCCCCGACTCCCGGGGAGCTGTTTTTT